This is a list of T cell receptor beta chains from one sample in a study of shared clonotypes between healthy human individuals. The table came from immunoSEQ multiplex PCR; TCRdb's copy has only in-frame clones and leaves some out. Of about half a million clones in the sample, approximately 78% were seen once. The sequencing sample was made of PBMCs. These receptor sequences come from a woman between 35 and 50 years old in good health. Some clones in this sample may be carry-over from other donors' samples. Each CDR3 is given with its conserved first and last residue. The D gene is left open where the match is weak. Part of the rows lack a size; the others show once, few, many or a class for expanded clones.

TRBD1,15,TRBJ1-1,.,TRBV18,TGTGCCAGCTCCGGGACAGCGAACCTGAACACTGAAGCTTTCTTT,CASSGTANLNTEAFF
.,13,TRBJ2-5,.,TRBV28,TGTGCCAGCAGACCCTATAGCAGGGAGACCCAGTACTTC,CASRPYSRETQYF
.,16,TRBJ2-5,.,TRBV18,TGTGCCAGCTCGCCTGGAGTGCCAGGGTTCGGTGAGACCCAGTACTTC,CASSPGVPGFGETQYF
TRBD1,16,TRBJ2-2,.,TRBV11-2,TGTGCCAGCAGCCCAAGGACAGGGGGCAGGTCCGGGGAGCTGTTTTTT,CASSPRTGGRSGELFF
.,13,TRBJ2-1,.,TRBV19,TGTGCCAGTAGTGCCCATCGGTTGGATGAGCAGTTCTTC,CASSAHRLDEQFF
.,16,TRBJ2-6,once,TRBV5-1,TGCGTCAGCGGAACAGGTGCCCGCTCTGGGGCCAACGTCCTGACTTTC,CVSGTGARSGANVLTF
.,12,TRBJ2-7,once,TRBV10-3,TGTGCCATCAGTTTAAATTCCTACGAGCAGTACTTC,CAISLNSYEQYF
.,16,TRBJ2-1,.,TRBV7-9,TGTGCCAGCAAACTAACGGGGAACCTGTGGCAAGATGAGCAGTTCTTC,CASKLTGNLWQDEQFF
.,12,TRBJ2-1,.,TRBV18,TGTGCCAGCTCACCTCTCCAAAATGAGCAGTTCTTC,CASSPLQNEQFF
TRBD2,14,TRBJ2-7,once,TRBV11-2,TGTGCCAGCAGCCAAGCGGGAGGTAGCTACGAGCAGTACTTC,CASSQAGGSYEQYF
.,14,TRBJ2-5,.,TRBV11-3,TGTGCCAGCAGCTTAGGGGGGGCCCAAGAGACCCAGTACTTC,CASSLGGAQETQYF
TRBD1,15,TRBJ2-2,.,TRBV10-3,TGTGCCATCAGTATGGACAGGCCGAACACCGGGGAGCTGTTTTTT,CAISMDRPNTGELFF
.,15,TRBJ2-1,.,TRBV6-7,TGTGCCAGCACCCCCCCGGGACGGGGATACAATGAGCAGTTCTTC,CASTPPGRGYNEQFF
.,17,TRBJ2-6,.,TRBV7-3,TGTGCCAGCTCCCCCCTCCGGCTACCCTCTGGGGCCAACGTCCTGACTTTC,CASSPLRLPSGANVLTF
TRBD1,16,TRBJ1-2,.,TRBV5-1,TGCGCCAGCAGCTTGGCCCTCGGACAGGGTCCCTATGGCTACACCTTC,CASSLALGQGPYGYTF
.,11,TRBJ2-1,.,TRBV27,TGTGCCAGCAGTACTTACAATGAGCAGTTCTTC,CASSTYNEQFF
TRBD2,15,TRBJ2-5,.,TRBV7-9,TGTGCCAGCAGCTCTCGTAGCGGGACCCGTTGGGAGCAGTACTTC,CASSSRSGTRWEQYF
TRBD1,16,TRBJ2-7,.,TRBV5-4,TGTGCCAGCAGCCAAACCCGAGGACAGGGCCCCTACGAGCAGTACTTC,CASSQTRGQGPYEQYF
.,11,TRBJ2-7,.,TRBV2,TGTGCCAGCATCTTTTGGGCCGAGCAGTACTTC,CASIFWAEQYF
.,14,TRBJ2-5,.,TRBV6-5,TGTGCCAGCAGCCAAGTAGCGGTAGAAGAGACCCAGTACTTC,CASSQVAVEETQYF
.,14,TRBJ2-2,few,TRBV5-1,TGCGCCAGCAGCTTCGTCGATTACACCGGGGAGCTGTTTTTT,CASSFVDYTGELFF
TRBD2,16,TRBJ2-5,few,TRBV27,TGTGCCAGCAGGCCGCTGACTAGCGGGGGCCGAGAGACCCAGTACTTC,CASRPLTSGGRETQYF
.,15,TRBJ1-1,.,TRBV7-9,TGTGCCAGCAGCACGACCGGGGCGGGCAACACTGAAGCTTTCTTT,CASSTTGAGNTEAFF
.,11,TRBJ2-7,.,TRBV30,TGTGCCTGGAGTGTAGGAGGGGAGCAGTACTTC,CAWSVGGEQYF
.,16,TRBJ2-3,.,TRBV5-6,TGTGCCAGCACCCAGACTGCCATTCCGAGCACAGATACGCAGTATTTT,CASTQTAIPSTDTQYF
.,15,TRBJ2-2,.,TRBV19,TGTGCCAGTAGTTACGGACAGCTAAACACCGGGGAGCTGTTTTTT,CASSYGQLNTGELFF
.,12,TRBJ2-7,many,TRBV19,TGTGCCAGTAGTGGCGGGTTTTACGAGCAGTACTTC,CASSGGFYEQYF
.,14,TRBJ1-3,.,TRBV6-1,TGTGCCAGCAGCGACGGGATTTCTGGAAACACCATATATTTT,CASSDGISGNTIYF
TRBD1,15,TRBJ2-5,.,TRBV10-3,TGTGCCATCAGTGTACGACAGGGGTCGGGAGAGACCCAGTACTTC,CAISVRQGSGETQYF
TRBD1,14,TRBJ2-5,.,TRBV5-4,TGTGCCAGCAGCTTACAGGGGGCTTGGGAGACCCAGTACTTC,CASSLQGAWETQYF
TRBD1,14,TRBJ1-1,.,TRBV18,TGTGCCAGCTCACCGAACGGACAGGCTACTGAAGCTTTCTTT,CASSPNGQATEAFF
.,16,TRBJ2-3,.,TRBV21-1,TGTGCCAGCAGCAAAGCGGCTAGCGGGAGGGCAGATACGCAGTATTTT,CASSKAASGRADTQYF
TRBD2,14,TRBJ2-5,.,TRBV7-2,TGTGCCAGCAGCTTACCCGGGAGGAGGGAGACCCAGTACTTC,CASSLPGRRETQYF
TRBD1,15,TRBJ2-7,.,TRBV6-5,TGTGCCAGCAGTTACCGGGACAGGGGGGGGTACGAGCAGTACTTC,CASSYRDRGGYEQYF
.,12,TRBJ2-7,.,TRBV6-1,TGTGCCAGCACCGCGACTAGTAACGAGCAGTACTTC,CASTATSNEQYF
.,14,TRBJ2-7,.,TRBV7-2,TGTGCCAGCAGCTTAGACATAACTAACTACGAGCAGTACTTC,CASSLDITNYEQYF
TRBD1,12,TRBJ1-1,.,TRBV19,TGTGCCAGTAGCCCTAGGACAGGGACAGCTTTCTTT,CASSPRTGTAFF